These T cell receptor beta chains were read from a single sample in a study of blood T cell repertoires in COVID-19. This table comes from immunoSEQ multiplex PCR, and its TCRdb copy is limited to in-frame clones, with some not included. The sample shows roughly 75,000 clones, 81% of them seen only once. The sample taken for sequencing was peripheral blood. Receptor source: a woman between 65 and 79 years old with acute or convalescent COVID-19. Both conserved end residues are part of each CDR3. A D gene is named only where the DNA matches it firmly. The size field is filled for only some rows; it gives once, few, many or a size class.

CASSQDLSGGLSTDTQYF TGCGCCAGCAGCCAAGATCTGAGCGGGGGCCTTAGCACAGATACGCAGTATTTT - TRBJ2-3 TRBV4-3 TRBD2
CASRKQGTQYTIDTQYF TGTGCCAGCCGAAAACAGGGGACCCAATACACTATAGATACGCAGTATTTT - TRBJ2-3 TRBV27 TRBD1
CASSRSGLEGEQFF TGTGCCAGCAGTCGCTCGGGACTAGAGGGTGAGCAGTTCTTC once TRBJ2-1 TRBV7-3 TRBD2
CASSYSTRGVYEQYF TGTGCCAGCAGTTACTCCACACGGGGTGTCTACGAGCAGTACTTC - TRBJ2-7 TRBV6-5 -
CASSLAVTGGRNTEAFF TGTGCCAGCAGCTTGGCCGTCACGGGGGGAAGGAACACTGAAGCTTTCTTT - TRBJ1-1 TRBV5-6 -
CASTQTSYNEQFF TGTGCCAGCACGCAGACTAGCTACAATGAGCAGTTCTTC - TRBJ2-1 TRBV6-5 -
CASSAGQGVYEQYF TGTGCCAGCAGCGCTGGACAGGGGGTCTACGAGCAGTACTTC - TRBJ2-7 TRBV9 TRBD1
CASSRTLQGSNEQFF TGTGCCAGCAGCCGGACCCTACAGGGATCCAATGAGCAGTTCTTC - TRBJ2-1 TRBV7-9 -
CASYTYRVYEQYF TGTGCCAGCTATACATACAGGGTCTACGAGCAGTACTTC - TRBJ2-7 TRBV28 -
CASSLSNQPQHF TGTGCCAGCAGCCTAAGCAATCAGCCCCAGCATTTT - TRBJ1-5 TRBV7-8 -
CASRKGLAGADTQYF TGCGCCAGCCGCAAGGGACTAGCGGGGGCAGATACGCAGTATTTT - TRBJ2-3 TRBV5-1 TRBD2
CASSLGGPVGYEQYF TGTGCCAGCAGCTTAGGCGGGCCGGTAGGATACGAGCAGTACTTC - TRBJ2-7 TRBV7-6 -
CASSPTGTENYGYTF TGTGCCAGCAGCCCCACCGGGACAGAGAACTATGGCTACACCTTC - TRBJ1-2 TRBV13 TRBD1
CAWSILTGGNEQYF TGTGCCTGGAGCATCCTGACAGGGGGCAACGAGCAGTACTTC - TRBJ2-7 TRBV30 TRBD1
CASSATRSTGELFF TGTGCCAGCAGCGCAACTAGGAGTACTGGGGAGCTGTTTTTT - TRBJ2-2 TRBV27 -
CASSVSQALYGYTF TGTGCCAGCAGTGTGTCACAGGCACTATATGGCTACACCTTC few TRBJ1-2 TRBV2 -
CASSRAMGATEQFF TGTGCCAGCAGCCGAGCAATGGGGGCCACTGAGCAGTTCTTC - TRBJ2-1 TRBV3-1/TRBV3-2 -
CASSPGGQGTYEQYF TGTGCCAGCAGTCCCGGAGGACAGGGAACCTACGAGCAGTACTTC - TRBJ2-7 TRBV6-6 TRBD1
CASKGQVEKLFF TGTGCCAGCAAGGGACAAGTTGAAAAACTGTTTTTT - TRBJ1-4 TRBV2 -
CAISERGDSEKLFF TGTGCCATCAGTGAGAGGGGGGACAGTGAAAAACTGTTTTTT few TRBJ1-4 TRBV10-3 TRBD1
CASSFLETQYF TGTGCCAGCAGTTTCCTAGAGACCCAGTACTTC few TRBJ2-5 TRBV2 -
CASSGTGGSPLHF TGTGCCAGCAGTGGGACAGGGGGTTCACCCCTCCACTTT - TRBJ1-6 TRBV2 TRBD1